This entry lists 30 T cell receptor beta chains sequenced from one sample in a study of T cells in Graves' hyperthyroidism and ophthalmopathy. Amplified TCR beta CDR3 regions came from RNA transcripts. First-round RT-PCR of the TCR CDR3 relied on the HTBI primer set. TCRdb re-called the multiplex PCR reads through MiXCR, storing one row per CDR3 protein. The sample consists of 300,000 to 450,000 distinct CDR3 sequences, approximately 14% of them appearing once. Sequencing was performed on blood. The receptors originated from a woman under 30 with Graves' hyperthyroidism that later progressed to Graves' ophthalmopathy.

This clonotype was found a few times. The V and J genes are TRBV11-3 and TRBJ2-3; tentatively, D is TRBD1 (7 bases). V lost 5 bases and J lost 4, with 19 bases in between. Germline V gene sequence: CDR1 SGHNT, CDR2 YENEEA. The CDR3 totals 16 residues. The CDR3: CASSQGGREGPDTQYF. The CDR3 bases are TGTGCCAGCAGCCAGGGGGGACGAGAGGGCCCAGATACGCAGTATTTT.

In this sample, this clonotype turned up a few times. The gene calls are TRBV28 and TRBJ1-5; D possibly corresponds to TRBD1 (5 bases). V lost 6 bases, J lost 7 bases, and 10 bases lay in between. Germline V lookup: CDR1 MDHEN, CDR2 SYDVKM. The length of the CDR3 is 12 residues. CDR3 sequence: CASRPGVQPQHF. The CDR3 DNA is TGTGCCAGCAGACCGGGGGTCCAGCCCCAGCATTTT.

This clonotype was observed a few times. The chain combines TRBV28 with TRBJ1-5, with D possibly TRBD1 on 6 matching bases. Trimming removed 3 bases at V and 6 bases at J, with 9 bases between. This CDR3 is 13 amino acids long. Germline V gives CDR1 MDHEN, CDR2 SYDVKM. The CDR3 DNA reads as TGTGCCAGCAGTTTGGGGGGCTTTCAGCCCCAGCATTTT. Protein sequence: CASSLGGFQPQHF.

This clonotype was counted many times. CDR3: CASSQAGTGAYEQYF. The CDR3 DNA sequence: TGTGCCAGCAGCCAAGCCGGGACAGGGGCCTACGAGCAGTACTTC. The V and J genes are TRBV3-1 and TRBJ2-7, with TRBD1 matching over 10 bases. Germline V gene lookup returns CDR1 LGHDT and CDR2 YNNKEL (reference sequence). The CDR3 has 15 residues. V was pared by 1 base and J by 2 bases, with 2 bases of the junction left unmatched.

As regards this clonotype: The junction and the germline gene differ at one end; a read error may be behind it. CDR3 coding DNA: TGTGCCGGCAGCGTAGAGGTGGGGGACAGGGTCACAGATACGCAGTATTTT. Amino acid sequence: CAGSVEVGDRVTDTQYF. The rearrangement joins TRBV9 to TRBJ2-3, with 9 bases lining up with TRBD1. The CDR3 runs to 17 residues. CDR1 SGDLS and CDR2 YYNGEE come from the germline V gene.

This clonotype appeared a few times. V is TRBV6-1 and J is TRBJ1-6; 7 bases fit TRBD1. From germline, CDR1 is MNHNS and CDR2 SASEGT. The J segment lost 7 bases and the V segment lost 5 bases, leaving 11 bases of the junction unmatched. The CDR3 spans 16 residues. CDR3 nucleotide sequence: TGTGCCAGCAGTCTCTCCGACAGGGTGGGGAATTCACCCCTCCACTTT. Translating it yields CASSLSDRVGNSPLHF.

This clonotype was counted ten times or more. The DNA for the CDR3 is TGTGCCAGCAGTCCAACCTCCCCACAGGGATGGAATGAAAAACTGTTTTTT. As protein: CASSPTSPQGWNEKLFF. The chain is built from TRBV27 and TRBJ1-4, with D possibly being TRBD1 (6 bases). Germline values: CDR1 MNHEY, CDR2 SMNVEV (reference sequence). Trimming took 5 bases from V and 5 from J, leaving 21 bases between them. The CDR3 is made up of 17 amino acids. The full variable domain, rest sourced from reference TRBV27 and TRBJ1-4, is EAQVTQNPRYLITVTGKKLTVTCSQNMNHEYMSWYRQDPGLGLRQIYYSMNVEVTDKGDVPEGYKVSRKEKRNFPLILESPSPNQTSLYFCASSPTSPQGWNEKLFFGSGTQLSVL.

The chain uses TRBV6-2 or TRBV6-3 and TRBJ1-2; possible D gene TRBD1, 5 bases. Germline CDR1 MNHEY, CDR2 SVGEGT. The CDR3 is made up of 14 amino acids. Trimming pared 2 bases from V and 8 bases from J, leaving 15 bases between. The CDR3 coding sequence is TGTGCCAGCAGTTACGATTTTACAGGTGGCGGCTACACCTTC. This codes for CASSYDFTGGGYTF.

CDR3 loop: CSAGMDSQLYGYTF. For the CDR3, the DNA is TGCAGTGCTGGGATGGACAGCCAACTCTATGGCTACACCTTC. This rearrangement joins TRBV20-1 to TRBJ1-2; D possibly corresponds to TRBD1 (6 bases). The V and J ends lost 5 bases and 4 bases respectively, with 17 bases between them. This CDR3 spans 14 amino acids. Per the germline V gene, CDR1 is DFQATT and CDR2 is SNEGSKA (reference sequence).

The chain recombines TRBV6-2 or TRBV6-3 with TRBJ2-2; TRBD2 might be the D (6 bases). The germline V gene has CDR1 MNHEY and CDR2 SVGEGT. The CDR3 loop spans 16 amino acids. Trimming shortened V by 5 bases and J by 5 bases, and 18 bases separated the two germline ends. CDR3 region: CASSGPTARGTGELFF. In DNA form, the CDR3 reads TGTGCCAGCAGTGGGCCGACAGCCCGGGGGACCGGGGAGCTGTTTTTT.

In this sample, this clonotype turned up many times. V gene TRBV7-2 combines with J gene TRBJ1-5, with D unresolved. Germline CDR1 reads SGHTA; CDR2 reads FQGNSA. This CDR3 comprises 13 residues. V gave up 4 bases and J gave up 3 bases, with 7 bases separating them. The CDR3 spells CASSSDLNQPQHF. DNA of the CDR3: TGTGCCAGCAGCTCCGACCTCAATCAGCCCCAGCATTTT.

In its sample, this clonotype was seen many times. The V and J genes are TRBV11-2 and TRBJ2-7; 7 nucleotides line up with TRBD1. This CDR3 is 15 amino acids long. V was clipped by 0 bases and J by 7 bases; unmatched bases: 9. Germline CDR1 and CDR2: SGHAT and FQNNGV. The CDR3 loop reads CASSLEGGYLGEQYF. CDR3 coding DNA: TGTGCCAGCAGCTTAGAAGGGGGCTACCTCGGAGAGCAGTACTTC.

This clonotype appeared many times. The rearrangement uses TRBV2 and TRBJ2-4; 8 bases align to TRBD1. Losses at the gene ends were 6 bases for V and 3 bases for J; bases not matched to a gene: 7. This CDR3 has 15 amino acids. Per germline, CDR1 SNHLY and CDR2 FYNNEI. CDR3 nucleotide sequence: TGTGCCAGCAGACCAGGGGGCTATGACAAAAACATTCAGTACTTC. It encodes CASRPGGYDKNIQYF.

This clonotype was seen at least ten times. V is TRBV28 and J is TRBJ1-2; D is perhaps TRBD1 (5 bases). Germline V gene lookup returns CDR1 MDHEN and CDR2 SYDVKM. The V gene lost 5 bases and the J gene lost 4 bases, with 8 bases spanning the gap. The CDR3 runs 12 residues. This CDR3 is CASSLGAYGYTF. Here the CDR3 DNA reads TGTGCCAGCAGTCTAGGGGCCTATGGCTACACCTTC.

In this sample, this clonotype turned up many times. The chain joins TRBV5-1 to TRBJ1-1; the D is unclear. V was shortened by 0 bases and J by 6 bases, with 9 bases between the two germline ends. This CDR3 is built from 13 residues. Germline CDR1 SGHRS, CDR2 YFSETQ. The CDR3 region has the DNA TGCGCCAGCAGCTTGGGCAGGCCGTCTGAAGCTTTCTTT. It yields the protein CASSLGRPSEAFF.

This clonotype was counted between two and nine times. V and J are TRBV27 and TRBJ2-5, with D possibly matching TRBD2 (6 bases). Germline V gene data show CDR1 as MNHEY and CDR2 as SMNVEV (reference sequence). Trimming pared 8 bases from V and 2 bases from J, leaving 9 bases between. This CDR3 has 12 residues. CDR3 DNA sequence: TGTGCCAGCCGGGACTGGCAAGAGACCCAGTACTTC. This sequence encodes CASRDWQETQYF.

The chain has TRBV7-8 and TRBJ1-4; no clear D gene. Trimming cost V 4 bases and J 8 bases, with 32 bases left between them. The germline V gene has CDR1 SGHVS and CDR2 FQNEAQ. The CDR3 runs 20 residues. Written as DNA, the CDR3 is TGTGCCAGCAGCTCAGAGGAGCCGGGCCTAAGCTTTGTACTTTCAGAAAAACTGTTTTTT. Translation: CASSSEEPGLSFVLSEKLFF.

This clonotype was observed at least ten times. The chain employs TRBV19 and TRBJ2-7; TRBD1 is a possible D gene (6 bases). Germline CDR1 LNHDA, CDR2 SQIVND (reference sequence). The CDR3 spans 15 residues. Trimming left V 1 base short and J 0 bases short, with 10 bases between. CDR3 region: CASSIADRGSYEQYF. The CDR3 bases are TGTGCCAGTAGTATAGCGGACAGAGGCTCCTACGAGCAGTACTTC.

This clonotype has a count of ten or more. The chain couples TRBV19 to TRBJ2-1, with 7 positions matching TRBD2. Per germline, CDR1 LNHDA and CDR2 SQIVND (reference sequence). Trimming at V came to 6 bases and at J to 2 bases, leaving 4 bases not matched to a gene. The CDR3 is made up of 14 amino acids. The CDR3 region is CASRLTSAYNEQFF. Here the CDR3 DNA reads TGTGCCAGTAGGTTAACTAGCGCCTACAATGAGCAGTTCTTC. The whole variable domain, remainder taken from reference TRBV19 and TRBJ2-1, is DGGITQSPKYLFRKEGQNVTLSCEQNLNHDAMYWYRQDPGQGLRLIYYSQIVNDFQKGDIAEGYSVSREKKESFPLTVTSAQKNPTAFYLCASRLTSAYNEQFFGPGTRLTVL.

The chain combines TRBV5-4 with TRBJ2-3; 11 bases are a match to TRBD2. The germline CDR1 and CDR2 sequences are SGHNT and YYREEE (reference sequence). The V segment lost 2 bases and the J segment 7 bases; nucleotides outside the gene matches: 9. This CDR3 is 16 amino acids long. In DNA form, the CDR3 reads TGTGCCAGCAGCTTAGTGACTAGCGGGATCGTAAATACGCAGTATTTT. Protein sequence: CASSLVTSGIVNTQYF.

This clonotype was found many times. The rearrangement uses TRBV2 and TRBJ2-7, with 8 bases fitting TRBD1. J was trimmed by 8 bases and V by 3 bases; bases with no gene match: 6. CDR3 length: 13 amino acids. Germline assignment: CDR1 SNHLY and CDR2 FYNNEI. The chain's CDR3 is CASSESGGGKQYF. The CDR3 DNA reads TGTGCCAGCAGTGAGTCAGGGGGCGGAAAGCAGTACTTC.

This clonotype was detected only a few times. The rearrangement joins TRBV30 to TRBJ1-3; 7 nucleotides agree with TRBD1. This CDR3 has 16 amino acids. V lost 5 bases and J lost 0; bases outside the gene matches: 10. CDR1 and CDR2 (germline): GTSNPN, SVGIG (reference sequence). The CDR3 here is CAWEGAKTTSGNTIYF. For the CDR3, the DNA is TGTGCCTGGGAGGGGGCAAAGACCACCTCTGGAAACACCATATATTTT.

V gene TRBV5-1 combines with J gene TRBJ1-2, with D uncertain. V was shortened by 5 bases and J by 1 base, with 9 bases between the two germline ends. This CDR3 spans 13 amino acids. Germline V gives CDR1 SGHRS, CDR2 YFSETQ. CDR3 sequence: CASSLRLNYGYTF. The CDR3 region has the DNA TGCGCCAGCAGTTTAAGGCTTAACTATGGCTACACCTTC.

This clonotype was detected ten times or more. The V and J genes are TRBV6-1 and TRBJ2-7; 11 bases fit TRBD1. The CDR3 consists of 15 residues. CDR1 is MNHNS, CDR2 SASEGT, per germline. V gave up 6 bases and J gave up 1 base; unmatched junction bases: 5. The CDR3: CASRIGTGGSYEQYF. CDR3 bases: TGTGCCAGCAGGATCGGGACAGGGGGTTCCTACGAGCAGTACTTC.

The chain has TRBV20-1 and TRBJ1-2; TRBD1 matches 7 bases. The CDR3 is 12 residues long. Germline V gives CDR1 DFQATT, CDR2 SNEGSKA (reference sequence). J gave up 4 bases and V 6 bases, and 5 bases lay outside the gene matches. The CDR3 DNA reads as TGCAGTGCAAGGGACAGCCCCTATGGCTACACCTTC. Its translation is CSARDSPYGYTF.

This clonotype was found many times. The chain employs TRBV6-1 and TRBJ2-7; possibly TRBD2 for D (6 bases). The CDR3 has 13 residues. CDR1 is MNHNS and CDR2 is SASEGT in the germline V gene. V was pared by 1 base and J by 5 bases, with 9 bases between. The CDR3 nucleotides are TGTGCCAGCAGTGAAGAGGAGCGGGACGAGCAGTACTTC. It codes for CASSEEERDEQYF.

This clonotype was observed a handful of times. The rearrangement joins TRBV15 to TRBJ1-3, with a tentative D call TRBD1 (5 bases). CDR1 is LNHNV and CDR2 is YYDKDF in the germline V gene (reference sequence). The V end lost 3 bases, the J end lost 4 bases, and 13 bases lay between the germline ends. The CDR3 is made up of 15 amino acids. CDR3 protein: CATSSTRPGGNTIYF. The CDR3 region has the DNA TGTGCCACCAGCAGCACAAGGCCAGGGGGAAACACCATATATTTT.

This rearrangement joins TRBV20-1 to TRBJ2-7; a weak D match, TRBD1 (6 bases). Trimming removed 4 bases from V and 1 base from J, with 14 bases in between. This CDR3 spans 14 amino acids. Germline loops: CDR1 DFQATT, CDR2 SNEGSKA (reference sequence). Here the CDR3 reads CSAMGQGFSYEQYF. CDR3 bases: TGCAGTGCTATGGGTCAGGGGTTTTCCTACGAGCAGTACTTC.

This clonotype came up many times. The rearrangement joins TRBV5-5 to TRBJ2-1, with 9 positions matching TRBD2. The CDR3 is 17 residues long. Unmatched junction bases numbered 7, after V lost 0 bases and J lost 3 bases. Germline lookup yields CDR1 SGHKS and CDR2 YYEKEE (reference sequence). The CDR3 DNA follows: TGTGCCAGCAGCTTGGAGGCTAGCGGGATCCTCTACAATGAGCAGTTCTTC. Residues: CASSLEASGILYNEQFF.

The sample holds a few counts of this clonotype. This chain uses TRBV19 with TRBJ1-5; D gene ambiguous. Germline V lookup: CDR1 LNHDA, CDR2 SQIVND (reference sequence). V lost 0 bases, J lost 0 bases, and 15 bases lay in between. This CDR3 is built from 18 residues. CDR3: CASSIDRGGRYSNQPQHF. The CDR3 DNA reads TGTGCCAGTAGTATAGATCGAGGAGGACGGTATAGCAATCAGCCCCAGCATTTT.